The present entry profiles one T cell receptor (beta chain) with its context. The data derive from a study of cytomegalovirus exposure and HLA in healthy donors. The CDR3 length is 18 residues. The germline V and J ends were trimmed by 1 base and 1 base, with 19 bases remaining between them. Germline V gene data show CDR1 as SGHVS and CDR2 as FNYEAQ. The PCR made use of 60 Vbeta and 13 Jbeta primers. Data came from immunoSEQ multiplex PCR; TCRdb stores just in-frame clones and leaves some out. Here the sample table reports approximately 110,000 clones. V is TRBV7-6 and J is TRBJ1-1; a possible D gene is TRBD1 (6 bases). The TCR was taken from a man aged 30-40 years in good health and CMV-seronegative. The specimen was PBMCs. The CDR3 DNA reads TGTGCCAGCAGCTTAGACAGTACAGGGTCAGGATCGAACACTGAAGCTTTCTTT. Amino acids: CASSLDSTGSGSNTEAFF.